The present T cell receptor beta chain was sequenced within a study of CD8+ T cells in alopecia areata. Notes on this clone: The antigen remains unidentified.

RNA, once extracted, was reverse transcribed into cDNA for use as the sequencing template. Sequencing used immunoSEQ multiplex PCR; TCRdb keeps in-frame clones, though not all of them. The repertoire holds over 3,500 clones, with 68% as singletons. General observations from the study: Researchers report lesional scalp, most notably alopecia totalis/universalis, outstripped normal scalp in clonality. Among the cells sequenced in scalp samples are also the resident alphabeta T cells of normal skin. Possibly because of HLA-related factors, TCR sharing was less clear across patients than in mice.

The trim removed 7 bases at V and 2 bases at J, leaving 7 bases unmatched. Germline assignment: CDR1 SQVTM and CDR2 ANQGSEA. The CDR3 spans 13 residues. V usage is TRBV29-1 and J usage is TRBJ1-1; 7 nucleotides match TRBD1. Sequencing was done on a sample of skin. The receptor was derived from a human donor in good health. The CDR3 DNA reads as TGCAGCGGTACAGAGGGGGCAAACACTGAAGCTTTCTTT. It is translated as CSGTEGANTEAFF.